The rows below give T cell receptor beta chains drawn from one sample of a study of cytomegalovirus exposure and HLA in healthy donors. Sequencing was performed with immunoSEQ multiplex PCR; in TCRdb, only in-frame clones are kept and a portion is missing. The listing records under 70,000 clones. The sequenced material came from PBMCs. Every receptor here comes from a man aged 50 or older in good health and CMV-seropositive. Both conserved end residues are part of each CDR3. A D gene is named only where the DNA matches it firmly.

d_call j_call v_call cdr3_aa cdr3_nt
TRBD2 TRBJ2-3 TRBV2 CASRDGLAGGIIDTQYF TGTGCCAGCAGAGACGGACTAGCGGGGGGGATAATAGATACGCAGTATTTT
TRBD1 TRBJ1-3 TRBV5-5 CASTARDRSSGNTIYF TGTGCCAGCACCGCTAGGGACAGGTCCTCTGGAAACACCATATATTTT
. TRBJ2-3 TRBV4-3 CASSQDGGVADTQYF TGCGCCAGCAGCCAAGATGGCGGGGTAGCAGATACGCAGTATTTT
TRBD1 TRBJ1-1 TRBV7-9 CASSSWTGDPEAFF TGTGCCAGCAGCTCCTGGACAGGCGATCCTGAAGCTTTCTTT
. TRBJ2-3 TRBV5-6 CASSPQEYF TGTGCCAGCAGCCCTCAGGAGTATTTT
TRBD1 TRBJ1-1 TRBV7-9 CASSLSVQGAGAFF TGTGCCAGCAGCTTATCTGTCCAGGGGGCGGGGGCTTTCTTT
TRBD2 TRBJ2-2 TRBV5-1 CASSHDIAGYTGELFF TGCGCCAGCAGCCATGATATAGCGGGGTACACCGGGGAGCTGTTTTTT
TRBD1 TRBJ1-2 TRBV6-5 CASRRDSTNYGYTF TGTGCCAGCAGAAGGGACAGCACTAACTATGGCTACACCTTC
. TRBJ1-2 TRBV7-2 CASSLVRGYTF TGTGCCAGCAGCTTAGTTCGGGGCTACACCTTC
TRBD1 TRBJ2-1 TRBV2 CASSGQGIHEQFF TGTGCCAGCTCCGGACAGGGCATCCATGAGCAGTTCTTC
. TRBJ1-1 TRBV6-5 CASSYSIRTEKAFF TGTGCCAGCAGTTACTCGATAAGGACAGAAAAAGCTTTCTTT
TRBD2 TRBJ2-5 TRBV18 CASSRTSGGAGETQYF TGTGCCAGCTCACGGACTAGCGGGGGGGCCGGAGAGACCCAGTACTTC
. TRBJ2-2 TRBV5-4 CASSSVAGELFF TGTGCCAGCAGCTCCGTAGCCGGGGAGCTGTTTTTT
TRBD1 TRBJ1-4 TRBV7-2 CASSLGTGNEKLFF TGTGCCAGCAGCTTAGGGACAGGGAATGAAAAACTGTTTTTT
. TRBJ1-2 TRBV4-1 CASSQGIPGAYGYTF TGCGCCAGCAGCCAAGGGATTCCGGGTGCCTATGGCTACACCTTC
TRBD2 TRBJ2-7 TRBV30 CAWTGGYEQYF TGTGCCTGGACGGGGGGCTACGAGCAGTACTTC
TRBD2 TRBJ2-5 TRBV14 CASSQASGRGETQYF TGTGCCAGCAGCCAAGCTAGCGGGAGAGGGGAGACCCAGTACTTC
. TRBJ1-1 TRBV28 CASSLSRKAFF TGTGCCAGCAGTCTCTCGAGAAAAGCTTTCTTT
. TRBJ2-5 TRBV5-6 CASSVGQFPIHGRKTQYF TGTGCCAGCAGCGTCGGACAGTTCCCGATTCACGGACGAAAGACCCAGTACTTC
TRBD1 TRBJ2-5 TRBV7-2 CASSLGGTGGWETQYF TGTGCCAGCAGCTTAGGTGGGACAGGGGGTTGGGAGACCCAGTACTTC
. TRBJ2-7 TRBV18 CASSPDRGANTEQYF TGTGCCAGCTCACCGGATCGGGGGGCAAATACCGAGCAGTACTTC
. TRBJ1-2 TRBV29-1 CSVGGGQDYGYTF TGCAGCGTTGGGGGGGGGCAGGACTATGGCTACACCTTC
. TRBJ1-6 TRBV6-5 CASTPGHLGSPLHF TGTGCCAGTACTCCGGGACACCTTGGTTCACCCCTCCACTTT
TRBD1 TRBJ1-5 TRBV6-1 CASTQGVNQPQHF TGTGCCAGCACTCAGGGGGTCAATCAGCCCCAGCATTTT
. TRBJ1-2 TRBV27 CASKGTGGGYTF TGTGCCAGCAAGGGGACGGGAGGAGGCTACACCTTC
. TRBJ1-3 TRBV5-1 CASSLASSGNTIYF TGCGCCAGCAGCTTGGCCAGCTCTGGAAACACCATATATTTT
. TRBJ1-6 TRBV7-8 CASSLRGKSPLHF TGTGCCAGCAGCTTAAGGGGGAAGTCACCCCTCCACTTT
TRBD1 TRBJ1-5 TRBV11-2 CASSRSPGGDQPQHF TGTGCCAGCAGCCGATCACCAGGGGGCGATCAGCCCCAGCATTTT
. TRBJ1-4 TRBV9 CASSVDSTNEKLFF TGTGCCAGCAGCGTAGACTCTACTAATGAAAAACTGTTTTTT
TRBD1 TRBJ1-2 TRBV7-2 CASSFDRASDGYTF TGTGCCAGCAGTTTCGACAGGGCGTCGGATGGCTACACCTTC
. TRBJ2-2 TRBV6-5 CASSYRLGGTGELFF TGTGCCAGCAGTTACCGACTAGGAGGCACCGGGGAGCTGTTTTTT
. TRBJ2-5 TRBV15 CATSRVAEETQYF TGTGCCACCAGCAGAGTTGCGGAAGAGACCCAGTACTTC
. TRBJ1-1 TRBV7-9 CASSPWTAPGNTEAFF TGTGCCAGCAGCCCATGGACAGCCCCTGGGAACACTGAAGCTTTCTTT
. TRBJ2-3 TRBV5-4 CASSLHSSTDTQYF TGTGCCAGCAGCTTGCACAGCAGCACAGATACGCAGTATTTT
. TRBJ2-1 TRBV5-1 CASSLVGAGSSDNEQFF TGCGCCAGCAGCTTGGTCGGTGCGGGAAGCTCCGACAATGAGCAGTTCTTC
. TRBJ2-2 TRBV6-5 CASSYEGGGELFF TGTGCCAGCAGTTACGAGGGTGGCGGGGAGCTGTTTTTT
TRBD2 TRBJ2-5 TRBV13 CASSRAGVETQYF TGTGCCAGCAGCAGAGCGGGGGTGGAGACCCAGTACTTC
. TRBJ2-1 TRBV4-2 CASSQTGYNEQFF TGTGCCAGCAGCCAGACAGGCTACAATGAGCAGTTCTTC
TRBD1 TRBJ2-2 TRBV18 CASSPPGTASNTGELFF TGTGCCAGCTCACCACCAGGGACAGCTTCGAACACCGGGGAGCTGTTTTTT
TRBD1 TRBJ1-1 TRBV7-9 CASSPDRANTEAFF TGTGCCAGCAGCCCAGACAGGGCCAACACTGAAGCTTTCTTT
. TRBJ2-3 TRBV4-3 CASSQVGGADTQYF TGCGCCAGCAGCCAAGTCGGGGGAGCAGATACGCAGTATTTT
. TRBJ1-5 TRBV4-2 CASSQERGQLNQPQHF TGTGCCAGCAGCCAAGAACGCGGACAACTCAATCAGCCCCAGCATTTT
TRBD1 TRBJ1-5 TRBV19 CASSVRDRNQPQHF TGTGCCAGTAGTGTCCGGGACAGAAATCAGCCCCAGCATTTT
TRBD2 TRBJ2-2 TRBV9 CASSVRGLAGPTNTGELFF TGTGCCAGCAGCGTAAGGGGACTAGCGGGACCTACGAACACCGGGGAGCTGTTTTTT
TRBD2 TRBJ2-2 TRBV4-2 CASSQAGLAGDTGELFF TGTGCCAGCAGCCAAGCCGGACTAGCGGGGGACACCGGGGAGCTGTTTTTT
TRBD2 TRBJ2-7 TRBV5-1 CASSLGGSETRYF TGCGCCAGCAGCTTGGGCGGGAGTGAGACTCGGTACTTC
. TRBJ1-1 TRBV19 CASSIEGLNTEAFF TGTGCCAGTAGTATAGAGGGACTCAACACTGAAGCTTTCTTT
. TRBJ2-4 TRBV19 CASTDGWGLAKNIQYF TGTGCCAGTACCGACGGGTGGGGGCTAGCCAAAAACATTCAGTACTTC
TRBD1 TRBJ2-7 TRBV5-1 CASSLGAGTGHYEQYF TGCGCCAGCAGCTTGGGGGCCGGGACAGGGCACTACGAGCAGTACTTC
. TRBJ1-6 TRBV5-6 CASSPGQNNSPLHF TGTGCCAGCAGCCCAGGACAGAATAATTCACCCCTCCACTTT
. TRBJ2-2 TRBV6-6 CASSYGGTSGELFF TGTGCCAGCAGTTACGGAGGAACCAGCGGGGAGCTGTTTTTT
TRBD1 TRBJ1-4 TRBV15 CATHISGQRNEKLFF TGTGCCACTCATATATCGGGACAGCGTAATGAAAAACTGTTTTTT
TRBD1 TRBJ1-1 TRBV27 CASSRDRVNTEAFF TGTGCCAGCAGCCGGGACAGGGTGAACACTGAAGCTTTCTTT